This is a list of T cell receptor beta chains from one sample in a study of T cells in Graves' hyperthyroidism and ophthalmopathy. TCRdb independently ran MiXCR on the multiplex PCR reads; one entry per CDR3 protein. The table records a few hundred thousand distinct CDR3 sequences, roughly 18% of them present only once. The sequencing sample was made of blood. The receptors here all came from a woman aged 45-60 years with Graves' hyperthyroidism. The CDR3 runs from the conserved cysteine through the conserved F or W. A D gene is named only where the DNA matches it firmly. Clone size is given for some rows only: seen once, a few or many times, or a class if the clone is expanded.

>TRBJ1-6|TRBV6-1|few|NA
TGTGCCTGCAGTGCAGGACAGTCGACGTCCTATAATTCACCCCTCCACTTT
CACSAGQSTSYNSPLHF
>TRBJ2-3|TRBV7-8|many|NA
TGTGCCAGCAGCCCGACGACCACAGATACGCAGTATTTT
CASSPTTTDTQYF
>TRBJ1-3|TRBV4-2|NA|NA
TGTGCCAGCAATACTGGAAACACCATATATTTT
CASNTGNTIYF
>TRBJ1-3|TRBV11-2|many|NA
TGTGCCAGCGTCATCCGGGGCGAGAGCTCTGGAAACACCATATATTTT
CASVIRGESSGNTIYF
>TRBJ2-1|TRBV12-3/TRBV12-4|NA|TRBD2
TGTGCCAGCAGGTCTGCTAGCGGGGGGGCCCTGTTCTTC
CASRSASGGALFF
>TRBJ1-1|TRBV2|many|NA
TGTGCCAGCATCAGACAGCCGAACACTGAAGCTTTCTTT
CASIRQPNTEAFF
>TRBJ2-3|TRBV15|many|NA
TGTGCCACCAGCAGAGATCGAGGGGGGGTTACGCAGTATTTT
CATSRDRGGVTQYF
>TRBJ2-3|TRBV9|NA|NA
TGTGCCAGCAGCGTAGTTGATGGCACAGATACGCAGTATTTT
CASSVVDGTDTQYF
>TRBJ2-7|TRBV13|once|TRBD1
TGTGCCAGCAGCTCCTGGACAGGGGCCCCCCAAGGAGAGCAGTACTTC
CASSSWTGAPQGEQYF
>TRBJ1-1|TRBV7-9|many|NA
TGTGCCAGCACCAGCCACCACGGCGGGGGCGAGGTCATGAACACTGAAGCTTTCTTT
CASTSHHGGGEVMNTEAFF
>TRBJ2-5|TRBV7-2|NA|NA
TGTGCCACTAATGGGGCCGCGTACCAAGAGACCCAGTACTTC
CATNGAAYQETQYF
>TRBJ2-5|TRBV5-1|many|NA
TGCGCCAGCAGCTTGGCGGCCAGGGTCGAGACCCAGTACTTC
CASSLAARVETQYF
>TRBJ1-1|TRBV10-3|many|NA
TGTGCCATCAGAGGCCCTGCCCGAGAGGACACTGAAGCTTTCTTT
CAIRGPAREDTEAFF
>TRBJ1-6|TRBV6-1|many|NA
TGTGCCAGCAGTGGTGAGACGGAAACGGATGTCCTCCACTTT
CASSGETETDVLHF
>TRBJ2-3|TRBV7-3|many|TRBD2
TGTGCCAGCAGCTTAACAGCGGGAGGGCCACCGGGCACAGATACGCAGTATTTT
CASSLTAGGPPGTDTQYF
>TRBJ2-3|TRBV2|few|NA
TGTGCCAGCCGGGGCCCTAACACAGATACGCAGTATTTT
CASRGPNTDTQYF
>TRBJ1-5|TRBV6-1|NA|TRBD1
TGTGCCAGCTGGACAGGGCAGTTCAATCAGCCCCAGCATTTT
CASWTGQFNQPQHF
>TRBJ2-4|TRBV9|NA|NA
TGTGCCAGCAGCGCCGACACGGGATTCAAAAACATTCAGTACTTC
CASSADTGFKNIQYF
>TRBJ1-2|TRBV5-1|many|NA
TGCGCCAGCAGCCTTGGCAATAACAATGGCTACACCTTC
CASSLGNNNGYTF
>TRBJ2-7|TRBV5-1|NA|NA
TGCGCCAGCAGCCCCAGGGGAACCTCCTACGAGCAGTACTTC
CASSPRGTSYEQYF
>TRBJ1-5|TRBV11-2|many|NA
TGTGCCAGCAGCCCACGGGCGGGGTTGAATCAGCCCCAGCATTTT
CASSPRAGLNQPQHF
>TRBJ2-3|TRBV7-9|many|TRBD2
TGTGCCAGCAGCGCCTTGGCGGGAGGGCCGTCAGATACGCAGTATTTT
CASSALAGGPSDTQYF
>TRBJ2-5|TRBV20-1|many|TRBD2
TGCAGTGCTAGAGCAGCGCGGACTAGCTTCCTCTACTTC
CSARAARTSFLYF
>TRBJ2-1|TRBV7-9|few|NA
TGTGCCAGCAGCTTACCGGGGACAGAGCAGTTCTTC
CASSLPGTEQFF
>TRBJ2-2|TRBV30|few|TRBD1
TGTGCCTGGAGGGGACAGGGGACCGGGGAGCTGTTTTTT
CAWRGQGTGELFF
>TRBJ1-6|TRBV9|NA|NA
TGTGCCAGCAGCCTCTACTCGGACAAGACTTCACCCCTCCACTTT
CASSLYSDKTSPLHF
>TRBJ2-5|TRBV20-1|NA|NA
TGCAGTGCCAAGGAGACGGGGCAGAGCCAAGAGACCCAGTACTTC
CSAKETGQSQETQYF
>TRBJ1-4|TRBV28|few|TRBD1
TGTGCCAGCAGCTGGGACAGTAGCGTGGTCAGTGAAAAACTGTTTTTT
CASSWDSSVVSEKLFF
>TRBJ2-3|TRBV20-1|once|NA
TGCAGTGCTAGAGCCGACAAATTGGGGAGCACAGATACGCAGTATTTT
CSARADKLGSTDTQYF
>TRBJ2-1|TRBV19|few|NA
TGTGCCAGTAGTATAACCGCTTGGTTAACCCATGAGCAGTTCTTC
CASSITAWLTHEQFF
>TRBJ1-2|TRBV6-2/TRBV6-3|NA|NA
TGTGCCAGCAGTTATTCCACTAACTATGGCTACACCTTC
CASSYSTNYGYTF
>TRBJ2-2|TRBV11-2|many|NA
TGTGCCAGCAGCTTAGAGAGGGGCACCGGGGAGCTGTTTTTT
CASSLERGTGELFF
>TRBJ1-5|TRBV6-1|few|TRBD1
TGTGCCAGCAGGCCAGGGACAGTTGCTCAGCCCCAGCATTTT
CASRPGTVAQPQHF
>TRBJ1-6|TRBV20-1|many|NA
TGCAGTGCTAGGGGCTCCCCGGGACATCCAGGGTCACCCCTCCACTTT
CSARGSPGHPGSPLHF
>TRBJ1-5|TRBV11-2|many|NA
TGTGCCAGCAGCTTAGTGGGCGATCAGCCCCAGCATTTT
CASSLVGDQPQHF
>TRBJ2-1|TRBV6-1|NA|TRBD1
TGTGCCAGCAGGACCCTTTTAGTTGACCCGGACAGGGGGAATGAGCAGTTCTTC
CASRTLLVDPDRGNEQFF
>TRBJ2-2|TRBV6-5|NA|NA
TGTGCCAGCAGTACCCGATTAGGGGTCACCGGGGAGCTGTTTTTT
CASSTRLGVTGELFF
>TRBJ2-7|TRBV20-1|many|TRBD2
TGCAGCGGGGGGGGCGCGGCAACCTACGAGCAGTACTTC
CSGGGAATYEQYF
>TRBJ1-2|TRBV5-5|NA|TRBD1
TGCGCCAGCAGCCAAGATTTCGTCAGGGGGGACGGCTACACCTTC
CASSQDFVRGDGYTF